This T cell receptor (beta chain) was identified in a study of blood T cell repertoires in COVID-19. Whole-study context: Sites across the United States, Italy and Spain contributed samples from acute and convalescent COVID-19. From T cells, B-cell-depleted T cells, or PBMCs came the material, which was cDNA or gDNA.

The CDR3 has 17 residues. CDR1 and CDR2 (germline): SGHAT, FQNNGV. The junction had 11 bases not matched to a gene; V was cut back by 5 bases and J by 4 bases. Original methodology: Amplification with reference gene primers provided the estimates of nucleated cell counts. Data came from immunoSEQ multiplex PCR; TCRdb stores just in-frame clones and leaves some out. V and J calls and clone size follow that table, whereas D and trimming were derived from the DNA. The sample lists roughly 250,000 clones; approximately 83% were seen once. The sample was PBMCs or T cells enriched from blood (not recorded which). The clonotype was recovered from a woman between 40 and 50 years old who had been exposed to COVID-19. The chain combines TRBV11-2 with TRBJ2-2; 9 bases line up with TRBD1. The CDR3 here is CASSTSLQGAPTGELFF. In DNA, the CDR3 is TGTGCCAGCAGCACCTCCCTACAGGGGGCGCCCACCGGGGAGCTGTTTTTT.